The 21 T cell receptor beta chains below were found in one sample sequenced in a study of T cell clonality in common variable immunodeficiency. Clones were read by immunoSEQ multiplex PCR, and TCRdb kept only the in-frame ones, dropping some. Observed in the sample are approximately 58,000 clones, none of them singletons. The sequencing sample was made of peripheral blood mononuclear cells. The origin of the receptors is a person aged 18 to 75 in good health.

The sample holds many counts of this clone. The CDR3 is cut off 3 residues early in the read; its end comes from the germline J gene. The J gene is TRBJ2-3, the V gene TRBV20-1, with 11 nucleotides matching TRBD2. Trimming removed 6 bases from V and 2 bases from J; junction bases left unmatched: 4. The CDR3 totals 14 residues. Germline V CDR1 and CDR2: DFQATT, SNEGSKA (reference sequence). The part of the CDR3 DNA that was read is TGCAGTGCAAGGACTAGCGGGTACACAGATACG. Protein sequence: CSARTSGYTDT. The whole CDR3 region reads CSARTSGYTDTQYF.

This clone has ten or more counts. The read halts 3 residues ahead of the CDR3 end, with the missing end drawn from the germline J gene. V is TRBV5-1 and J is TRBJ2-7; possible D gene TRBD1, 6 bases. The CDR3 length is 14 residues. V lost 4 bases and J lost 6, with 17 bases in between. Germline V gene sequence: CDR1 SGHRS, CDR2 YFSETQ. The CDR3 bases that were read are TGCGCCAGCAGCCCGGCGATGTGGGGGCGCGAG. It codes for CASSPAMWGRE. The full CDR3 protein is CASSPAMWGREQYF.

This clone was picked up many times. The sequenced fragment ends 3 residues before the CDR3 boundary, so the rest is inferred from the germline J gene. The chain joins TRBV4-2 to TRBJ2-5; 9 bases fit TRBD2. Germline CDR1 reads LGHNA; CDR2 reads YNFKEQ. The V gene end was trimmed by 0 bases and the J gene end by 1 base; junction bases not matched to a gene: 3. CDR3 length: 16 amino acids. The sequenced CDR3 bases are TGTGCCAGCAGCCAAGATCTAGCGGGGACCCAAGAGACC. Translating it yields CASSQDLAGTQET. The whole CDR3 region reads CASSQDLAGTQETQYF.

This clone was detected ten times or more. The read is 3 residues too short to cover the CDR3 end, so that end is filled in from the germline J gene. This rearrangement joins TRBV7-8 to TRBJ2-7, with D unclear. This CDR3 is built from 16 residues. Trimming took 1 base from V and 0 from J, leaving 13 bases between them. The germline V gene has CDR1 SGHVS and CDR2 FQNEAQ. This chain's CDR3 is CASSLVNSLSSYEQYF. Incomplete CDR3 DNA: TGTGCCAGCAGCTTAGTCAACAGTCTAAGCTCCTACGAG.

This clone was seen repeatedly, ten times or more. The CDR3 extends 3 residues past the end of the read, so its final part is completed from the germline J gene. The chain has TRBV19 and TRBJ2-2; maybe TRBD2 (6 bases). Germline V gene sequence: CDR1 LNHDA, CDR2 SQIVND (reference sequence). The V end lost 8 bases, the J end lost 3 bases, and 16 bases lay between the germline ends. This CDR3 has 15 residues. CDR3 protein: CASSPVGLDTGELFF. The CDR3 bases that were read are TGTGCCAGTTCTCCCGTGGGACTTGACACCGGGGAG.

This clone was detected many times. The DNA ends 3 residues before the CDR3 does, and the rest of the CDR3 is filled in from the germline J gene. The V call is TRBV4-2, the J call TRBJ2-5, with D perhaps TRBD2 (5 bases). This CDR3 has 14 amino acids. Germline V gene sequence: CDR1 LGHNA, CDR2 YNFKEQ. With 1 base removed from V and 3 bases from J, the gap between germline ends came to 9 bases. CDR3: CASSQVEREETQYF. The covered CDR3 bases are TGTGCCAGCAGCCAAGTGGAGAGGGAAGAGACC.

This clone has at least ten counts. The CDR3 goes on 3 residues after the read ends, and that part is filled in from the germline J gene. Other DNA sequences in the same sample also yield this CDR3. The rearrangement uses TRBV6-2 or TRBV6-3 and TRBJ2-1, with 11 bases identical to TRBD2. CDR1 and CDR2 (germline): MNHEY, SVGEGT. There are 16 residues in the CDR3. The V and J ends lost 2 bases and 6 bases, in that order; junction bases with no gene match: 6. The CDR3 region is CASSYLAGGRGNEQFF. The covered CDR3 bases are TGTGCCAGCAGTTACCTAGCGGGAGGAAGGGGCAATGAG.

Ten or more counts support this clone. Read data end 3 residues before the CDR3 end; the end is taken from the germline J gene. The same CDR3 is also encoded by other DNA sequences in this sample. The chain carries TRBV20-1 and TRBJ2-7; no clear D. The CDR3 runs to 12 residues. The V end lost 4 bases, the J end lost 2 bases, and 9 bases lay between the germline ends. Germline CDR1 and CDR2: DFQATT and SNEGSKA (reference sequence). The CDR3 DNA, read in part, is TGCAGTGCTACAGGCTCTCCCTACGAG. Protein sequence: CSATGSPYE. The entire CDR3 sequence reads CSATGSPYEQYF.

This clone was observed at least ten times. The CDR3 is cut off 3 residues early in the read; its end comes from the germline J gene. V and J are TRBV2 and TRBJ2-1; 7 bases map to TRBD2. CDR3 length: 16 residues. V was clipped by 3 bases and J by 9 bases; unmatched bases: 14. CDR1 and CDR2 from the germline V gene are SNHLY and FYNNEI. Incomplete CDR3 DNA: TGTGCCAGCAGTGATGGGGCTAGCGGCCTTTATGGTGAG. Amino acids: CASSDGASGLYGE. The entire CDR3 protein is CASSDGASGLYGEQFF.

This clone was picked up many times. A junction end diverges from the germline sequence, so it may reflect a read error. Read sequence stops 3 residues before the CDR3 end, and the germline J gene provides the missing end. The V and J genes are TRBV20-1 and TRBJ1-2; possible D gene TRBD1, 6 bases. Germline V CDR1 and CDR2: DFQATT, SNEGSKA (reference sequence). This CDR3 spans 13 amino acids. The CDR3: CSARASGDYGYTF. Incomplete CDR3 DNA: TGCAGTGCCAGAGCATCAGGGGACTATGGC.

This clone was counted many times. Read sequence stops 3 residues before the CDR3 end, and the germline J gene provides the missing end. The V and J genes are TRBV5-1 and TRBJ2-7; 8 bases fit TRBD1. This CDR3 comprises 16 residues. V gave up 0 bases and J gave up 6 bases; unmatched junction bases: 11. Per the germline V gene, CDR1 is SGHRS and CDR2 is YFSETQ. The CDR3 bases that were read are TGCGCCAGCAGCTTGGAATTGGGGACAGGAGGCGTCGAG. The encoded protein is CASSLELGTGGVE. The full CDR3 reads CASSLELGTGGVEQYF.

Ten or more counts support this clone. The read is 3 residues too short to cover the CDR3 end, so that end is filled in from the germline J gene. The chain recombines TRBV20-1 with TRBJ1-1; tentatively, D is TRBD1 (6 bases). V was pared by 0 bases and J by 2 bases, with 10 bases between. The CDR3 consists of 14 residues. Germline values: CDR1 DFQATT, CDR2 SNEGSKA (reference sequence). The CDR3 DNA, read in part, is TGCAGTGCTAGAGATAGCAGGGGTAACACTGAA. It specifies CSARDSRGNTE. The full CDR3 protein reads CSARDSRGNTEAFF.

This clone came up many times. The read stops 3 residues short of the end of the CDR3; the missing end is completed from the germline J gene. The chain has TRBV18 and TRBJ1-2; TRBD1 aligns across 11 bases. The CDR3 spans 16 residues. CDR1 is KGHSH, CDR2 LQKENI, per germline. CDR3 DNA (partial): TGTGCCAGCTCACCACCGGAAGGACAGGGGGCTCAGGGC. This encodes CASSPPEGQGAQG. The full CDR3 protein is CASSPPEGQGAQGYTF.

This clone was seen at least ten times. Coverage ceases 3 residues before the CDR3 finishes, and the germline J gene fills in the end. V usage is TRBV5-6 and J usage is TRBJ2-3; TRBD1 agrees at 8 bases. The CDR3 is 14 residues long. V was clipped by 3 bases and J by 0 bases; unmatched bases: 0. CDR1 and CDR2 from the germline V gene are SGHDT and YYEEEE. The CDR3 region is CASSWTGSTDTQYF. The sequenced part of the CDR3 DNA is TGTGCCAGCAGCTGGACAGGGAGCACAGATACG. Looking up the rest from reference TRBV5-6 and TRBJ2-3 gives the full variable domain: DAGVTQSPTHLIKTRGQQVTLRCSPKSGHDTVSWYQQALGQGPQFIFQYYEEEERQRGNFPDRFSGHQFPNYSSELNVNALLLGDSALYLCASSWTGSTDTQYFGPGTRLTVL.

The table lists this clone with many counts. The CDR3 is CASSVNSGSHSYNEQFF. CDR3 bases read: TGTGCCAGTAGTGTCAATAGCGGGAGCCATTCCTACAATGAG. The V and J genes are TRBV19 and TRBJ2-1, with 9 positions matching TRBD2. The CDR3 goes on 3 residues after the read ends, and that part is filled in from the germline J gene. There are 17 residues in the CDR3. Trimming took 5 bases from V and 1 from J; bases not matched to a gene: 9. Germline V gene data show CDR1 as LNHDA and CDR2 as SQIVND (reference sequence).

At least ten counts were recorded for this clone. Read sequence stops 3 residues before the CDR3 end, and the germline J gene provides the missing end. The chain is built from TRBV23-1 and TRBJ1-5; 9 bases match TRBD1. TRBV23-1 counts as an open reading frame of uncertain function. The CDR3 consists of 14 residues. Unmatched junction bases numbered 5, after V lost 4 bases and J lost 7 bases. The covered CDR3 bases are TGCGCCAGCAGTCGGGGACAGGGCCGCCAGCCC. It codes for CASSRGQGRQP. The full CDR3 is CASSRGQGRQPQHF.

This clone was picked up many times. The read falls 3 residues short of the CDR3 end, and the missing part is taken from the germline J gene. The chain is built from TRBV13 and TRBJ1-4, with 9 bases matching TRBD1. This CDR3 contains 15 residues. Germline-derived CDR1 and CDR2 are PRHDT and FYEKMQ (reference sequence). The trim removed 4 bases at V and 2 bases at J, leaving 2 bases unmatched. CDR3 DNA, as far as it was read: TGTGCCAGCAGCTCGGGGACAGGGACTAATGAAAAA. Its protein is CASSSGTGTNEK. The entire CDR3 sequence reads CASSSGTGTNEKLFF.

This clone was seen repeatedly, ten times or more. The CDR3 end falls 3 residues outside the read, so it is completed with the germline J gene. The rearrangement links TRBV10-3 to TRBJ1-2; perhaps TRBD1 as D (5 bases). Trimming took off 4 bases at V and 4 bases at J, with 16 bases between the two ends. CDR3 length: 15 residues. Germline V gene data show CDR1 as ENHRY and CDR2 as SYGVKD. The CDR3 reads CAISASPTVTYGYTF. Incomplete CDR3 DNA: TGTGCCATCAGTGCTTCTCCGACAGTGACCTATGGC.

Ten or more counts support this clone. From the germline J gene comes the end of the CDR3, since the read stops 3 residues before it. The rearrangement links TRBV5-4 to TRBJ2-3, with D unclear. Trimming cost V 4 bases and J 2 bases, with 5 bases left between them. This CDR3 region has 12 residues. CDR1 is SGHNT and CDR2 is YYREEE in the germline V gene (reference sequence). The sequenced part of the CDR3 DNA is TGTGCCAGCAGCCCAAACACAGATACG. Translated: CASSPNTDT. Given in full, the CDR3 is CASSPNTDTQYF. The whole variable domain, filled in from reference TRBV5-4 and TRBJ2-3, reads ETGVTQSPTHLIKTRGQQVTLRCSSQSGHNTVSWYQQALGQGPQFIFQYYREEENGRGNFPPRFSGLQFPNYSSELNVNALELDDSALYLCASSPNTDTQYFGPGTRLTVL.

This clone was seen many times. The CDR3 end falls 3 residues outside the read, so it is completed with the germline J gene. This chain joins TRBV20-1 and TRBJ2-2, with D perhaps matching TRBD1 or TRBD2 (6 bases each). This CDR3 contains 14 residues. Trimming shortened V by 6 bases and J by 7 bases, and 18 bases separated the two germline ends. CDR1 and CDR2 from the germline V gene are DFQATT and SNEGSKA (reference sequence). CDR3 DNA (partial): TGCAGTGCGCGAGAAGGAGGAGGGGGCGGGGAG. Translation gives CSAREGGGGGE. The full-length CDR3 reads as CSAREGGGGGELFF.

The table lists this clone with many counts. Read data end 3 residues before the CDR3 end; the end is taken from the germline J gene. The chain links TRBV29-1 to TRBJ1-1; 9 bases match TRBD1. The ends lost 5 bases at V and 5 bases at J; junction bases unmatched: 9. Germline V gene lookup returns CDR1 SQVTM and CDR2 ANQGSEA. The CDR3 is 14 residues long. The CDR3 bases that were read are TGCAGCGTTACCGAGGAAGGGACAGGGACTGAA. Translating gives CSVTEEGTGTE. The CDR3, in full, reads CSVTEEGTGTEAFF.